This is a list of T cell receptor beta chains from one sample in a study of OX40 agonist ivuxolimab in advanced cancers. Sequencing used immunoSEQ multiplex PCR; TCRdb keeps in-frame clones, though not all of them. The sample shows about 50,000 clones, approximately 88% of them seen only once. Sequencing used CD4+ or CD8+ T cells sorted from blood, obtained in a trial of the OX40 agonist ivuxolimab. All receptors derive from an adult with an advanced solid tumor such as melanoma, head and neck, liver or kidney cancer. CDR3s include the opening cysteine and the closing phenylalanine or tryptophan. The D gene is left open where the match is weak. Clone size is stated in some rows and not others, as once, few, many or a class when expanded.

>TRBJ1-6|TRBV19|.|12|.
CASRPGGGTLHF
TGTGCCAGTCGCCCGGGAGGTGGGACCCTCCACTTT
>TRBJ2-7|TRBV5-6|.|16|.
CASSYTSTVYSYEQYF
TGTGCCAGCAGCTATACTTCGACAGTATACTCCTACGAGCAGTACTTC
>TRBJ2-3|TRBV19|.|13|.
CACIGGPTDTQYF
TGTGCCTGCATCGGGGGGCCCACCGATACGCAGTATTTT
>TRBJ1-1|TRBV2|.|14|.
CASRGRRMNTEAFF
TGTGCCAGCAGGGGAAGGAGGATGAACACTGAAGCTTTCTTT
>TRBJ2-5|TRBV5-1|.|14|.
CASSQDWNQETQYF
TGCGCCAGCAGCCAGGACTGGAACCAAGAGACCCAGTACTTC
>TRBJ2-1|TRBV7-3|.|16|.
CASSLKVREWKDEQFF
TGTGCCAGCAGCTTAAAAGTCCGGGAGTGGAAGGATGAGCAGTTCTTC
>TRBJ2-7|TRBV20-1|once|11|.
CSARDWNEQYF
TGCAGTGCTAGAGATTGGAACGAGCAGTACTTC
>TRBJ2-2|TRBV20-1|.|11|.
CSVVRAGELFF
TGCAGTGTGGTCAGGGCCGGGGAGCTGTTTTTT
>TRBJ1-5|TRBV7-9|.|15|.
CASSRAGTGNQPQHF
TGTGCCAGCAGTCGAGCAGGGACGGGCAATCAGCCCCAGCATTTT
>TRBJ2-1|TRBV5-1|.|15|.
CASSLVGGSYNEQFF
TGCGCCAGCAGCTTGGTCGGGGGCTCCTACAATGAGCAGTTCTTC
>TRBJ1-5|TRBV6-6|.|15|TRBD1
CASSIPTGGNQPQHF
TGTGCCAGCAGTATCCCCACAGGGGGCAATCAGCCCCAGCATTTT
>TRBJ2-7|TRBV27|.|14|TRBD1
CASSLSRGPYEQYF
TGTGCCAGCAGTTTAAGCAGGGGGCCCTACGAGCAGTACTTC
>TRBJ2-3|TRBV9|once|15|TRBD2
CASSVRGLATDTQYF
TGTGCCAGCAGCGTAAGGGGACTAGCAACAGATACGCAGTATTTT
>TRBJ1-1|TRBV5-1|.|18|TRBD1
CASSLLRDRESLGTEAFF
TGCGCCAGCAGCTTACTCCGGGACAGGGAATCCCTAGGCACTGAAGCTTTCTTT